Sequencing of this TCR beta chain was carried out in a study of blood T cell repertoires in COVID-19. Germline assignment: CDR1 SGHDT and CDR2 YYEEEE. CDR3 length equals 14 residues. After removal of 1 base from V and 4 bases from J, the junction contained 3 bases not matched to a gene. Clones were read by immunoSEQ multiplex PCR, and TCRdb kept only the in-frame ones, dropping some. The table includes 55,000 to 90,000 clones, roughly 86% detected once. V and J are TRBV5-6 and TRBJ2-5; TRBD1 matches at 8 bases. This receptor was obtained from a woman between 55 and 75 years old with acute or convalescent COVID-19. Sequenced sample: peripheral blood. The CDR3 loop reads CASSLQGAGETQYF. For the CDR3, the DNA is TGTGCCAGCAGCTTGCAGGGGGCAGGAGAGACCCAGTACTTC.